The 5 T cell receptor beta chains listed next were all sequenced from one sample in a study of blood T cell repertoires in COVID-19. Clones were sequenced by immunoSEQ multiplex PCR, and TCRdb holds only the in-frame ones, with some missing. The table records some 220,000 clones, roughly 85% of them present only once. Source material: peripheral blood. The receptors originated from a man in his fifties or sixties with COVID-19, enrolled during active disease.

CDR3 nucleotide sequence: TGTGCCAGCAGTTTAAGGGCTAGCGGGGGGTATATGAATGAGCAGTTCTTC. This sequence encodes CASSLRASGGYMNEQFF. This chain joins TRBV27 and TRBJ2-1; 11 positions match TRBD2. The trim removed 2 bases at V and 7 bases at J, leaving 10 bases unmatched. This CDR3 is built from 17 residues. The germline gives CDR1 MNHEY, CDR2 SMNVEV (reference sequence).

This chain's CDR3 is CASSYGTSTDTQYF. The CDR3, as DNA: TGTGCCAGCAGTTACGGGACTTCCACAGATACGCAGTATTTT. V usage is TRBV27 and J usage is TRBJ2-3, with a weak D call TRBD2 (6 bases). The CDR3 spans 14 residues. The germline V and J ends were trimmed by 4 bases and 2 bases, with 10 bases remaining between them. Germline-derived CDR1 and CDR2 are MNHEY and SMNVEV (reference sequence).

The gene calls are TRBV18 and TRBJ1-2; possibly TRBD1 for D (5 bases). This CDR3 is 14 amino acids long. Germline loops: CDR1 KGHSH, CDR2 LQKENI. V was cut by 6 bases and J by 2 bases, with 13 bases left in between. The CDR3 bases are TGTGCCAGCTCCCCAGGGTCGGGAAACTATGGCTACACCTTC. As protein: CASSPGSGNYGYTF.

CDR3 region: CASSLALRAGYTF. The CDR3 nucleotides read TGTGCCAGCAGCTTGGCCCTCAGGGCTGGCTACACCTTC. The rearrangement links TRBV5-4 to TRBJ1-2, with TRBD1 as a possible D gene (5 bases). CDR1 SGHNT and CDR2 YYREEE come from the germline V gene (reference sequence). The V and J ends lost 0 bases and 7 bases respectively, with 10 bases between them. The CDR3 covers 13 residues.

The chain has TRBV3-1 (or the pseudogene TRBV3-2) and TRBJ2-3; 7 positions agree with TRBD1. The CDR3 has 15 residues. Germline CDR1 is LGHDT and CDR2 is YNNKEL (reference sequence). V shed 6 bases, J shed 5 bases, and the junction held 11 bases outside the gene matches. CDR3 residues: CASRRGQAQGDTQYF. The CDR3, as DNA: TGTGCCAGCAGACGAGGACAGGCCCAAGGAGATACGCAGTATTTT.